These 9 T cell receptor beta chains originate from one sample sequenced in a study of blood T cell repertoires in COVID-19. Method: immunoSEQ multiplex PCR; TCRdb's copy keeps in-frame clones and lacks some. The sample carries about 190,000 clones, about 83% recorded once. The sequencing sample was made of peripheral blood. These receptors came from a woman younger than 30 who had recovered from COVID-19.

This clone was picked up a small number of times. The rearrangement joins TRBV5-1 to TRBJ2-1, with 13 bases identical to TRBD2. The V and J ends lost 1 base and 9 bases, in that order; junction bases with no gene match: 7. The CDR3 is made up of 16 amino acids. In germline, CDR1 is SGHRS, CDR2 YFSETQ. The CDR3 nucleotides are TGCGCCAGCAGCTTGTGGGGACTAGCGGGGTCGGGTGAGCAGTTCTTC. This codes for CASSLWGLAGSGEQFF.

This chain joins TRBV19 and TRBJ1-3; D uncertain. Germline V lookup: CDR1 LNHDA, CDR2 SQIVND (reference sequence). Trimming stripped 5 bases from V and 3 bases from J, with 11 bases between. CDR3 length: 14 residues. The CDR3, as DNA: TGTGCCAGTAGTGCCCACCGGGGTGGAAACACCATATATTTT. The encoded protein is CASSAHRGGNTIYF. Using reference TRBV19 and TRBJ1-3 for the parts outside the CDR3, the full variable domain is DGGITQSPKYLFRKEGQNVTLSCEQNLNHDAMYWYRQDPGQGLRLIYYSQIVNDFQKGDIAEGYSVSREKKESFPLTVTSAQKNPTAFYLCASSAHRGGNTIYFGEGSWLTVV.

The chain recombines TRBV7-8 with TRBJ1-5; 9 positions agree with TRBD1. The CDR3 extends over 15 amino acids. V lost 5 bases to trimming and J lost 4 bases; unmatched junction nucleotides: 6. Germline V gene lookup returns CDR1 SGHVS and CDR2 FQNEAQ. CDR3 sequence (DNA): TGTGCCAGCAGCCGATCGGGACAGGGAAATCAGCCCCAGCATTTT. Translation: CASSRSGQGNQPQHF.

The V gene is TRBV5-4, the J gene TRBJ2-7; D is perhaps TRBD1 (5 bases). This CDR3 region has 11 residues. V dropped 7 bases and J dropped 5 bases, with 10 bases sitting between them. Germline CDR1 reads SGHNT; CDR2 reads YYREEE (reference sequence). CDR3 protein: CASSPTDEQYV. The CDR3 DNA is TGTGCCAGCTCTCCGACAGACGAGCAGTACGTC.

CDR3 loop: CASSLAFEDIKGFYGYTF. The CDR3 region has the DNA TGTGCCAGCAGCTTAGCCTTCGAGGACATCAAGGGGTTCTATGGCTACACCTTC. The chain uses TRBV11-2 and TRBJ1-2, with D tentatively TRBD1 (5 bases). V shed 1 base and J shed 4 bases, with 22 bases lying between them. The CDR3 runs to 18 residues. Germline values: CDR1 SGHAT, CDR2 FQNNGV.

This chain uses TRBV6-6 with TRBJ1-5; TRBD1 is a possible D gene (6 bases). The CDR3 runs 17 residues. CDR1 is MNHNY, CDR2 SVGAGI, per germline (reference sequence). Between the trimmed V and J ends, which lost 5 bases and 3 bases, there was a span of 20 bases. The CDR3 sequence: CASSLYRDTLANQPQHF. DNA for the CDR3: TGTGCCAGCAGTCTGTACCGGGACACGTTAGCCAATCAGCCCCAGCATTTT.

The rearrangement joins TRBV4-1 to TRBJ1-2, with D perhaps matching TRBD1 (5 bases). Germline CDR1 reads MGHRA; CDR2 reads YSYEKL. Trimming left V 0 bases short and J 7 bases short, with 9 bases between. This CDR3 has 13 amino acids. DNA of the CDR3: TGCGCCAGCAGCCAAGATTCCAGGGCTGGCTACACCTTC. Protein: CASSQDSRAGYTF.

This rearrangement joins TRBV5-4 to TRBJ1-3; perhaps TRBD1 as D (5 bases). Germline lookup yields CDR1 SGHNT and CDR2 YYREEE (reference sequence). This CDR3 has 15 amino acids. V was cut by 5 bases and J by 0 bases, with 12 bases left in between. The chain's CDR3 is CASSPGQGSGNTIYF. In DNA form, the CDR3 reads TGTGCCAGCAGTCCGGGTCAGGGCTCTGGAAACACCATATATTTT.

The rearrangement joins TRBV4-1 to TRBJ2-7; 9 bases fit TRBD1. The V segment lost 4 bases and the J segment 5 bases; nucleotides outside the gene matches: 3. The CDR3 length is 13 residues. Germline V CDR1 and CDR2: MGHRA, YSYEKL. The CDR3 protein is CASSPRTGDEQYV. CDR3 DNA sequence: TGCGCCAGCAGCCCTCGGACAGGGGACGAGCAGTACGTC.